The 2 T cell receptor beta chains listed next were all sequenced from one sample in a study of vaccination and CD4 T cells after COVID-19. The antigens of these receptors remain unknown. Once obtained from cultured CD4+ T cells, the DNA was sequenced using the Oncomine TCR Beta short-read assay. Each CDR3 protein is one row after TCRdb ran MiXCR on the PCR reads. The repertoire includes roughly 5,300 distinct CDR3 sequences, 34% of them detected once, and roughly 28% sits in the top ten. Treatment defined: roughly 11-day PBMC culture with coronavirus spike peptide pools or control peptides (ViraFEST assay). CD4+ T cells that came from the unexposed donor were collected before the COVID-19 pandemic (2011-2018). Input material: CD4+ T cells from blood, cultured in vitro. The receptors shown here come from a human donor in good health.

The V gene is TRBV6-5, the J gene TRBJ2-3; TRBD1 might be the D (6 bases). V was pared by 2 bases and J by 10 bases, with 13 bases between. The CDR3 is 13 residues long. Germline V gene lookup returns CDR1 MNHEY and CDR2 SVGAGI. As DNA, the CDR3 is TGTGCCAGCAGTTACAGGACAGAATCAGCGCAGTATTTT. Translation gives CASSYRTESAQYF.

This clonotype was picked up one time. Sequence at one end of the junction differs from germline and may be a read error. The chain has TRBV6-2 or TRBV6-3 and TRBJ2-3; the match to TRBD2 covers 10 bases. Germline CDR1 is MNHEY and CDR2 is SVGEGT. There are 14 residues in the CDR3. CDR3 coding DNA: TGTGACAGCGGAACGAGCGGGGGGGCAGATACGCAGTATTTT. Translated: CDSGTSGGADTQYF.